This T cell receptor (beta chain) was obtained from a study of OX40 agonist ivuxolimab in advanced cancers. The method was immunoSEQ multiplex PCR; TCRdb's version includes in-frame clones alone and lacks a portion of them. The sample shows some 50,000 clones, roughly 94% of them seen only once. Patients had blood sampled at baseline and again on cycle 4 day 1 and cycle 7 day 1. This CDR3 spans 17 amino acids. V was pared by 5 bases and J by 0 bases, with 20 bases between. Germline-derived CDR1 and CDR2 are SGHAT and FQNNGV. General observations from the study: Relatively little clonal expansion, among the lowest observed, appeared in partial responders at 0.1-3.0 mg/kg. CD4+ and CD8+ blood T cells expanded clonally by week 6 at 0.1 to 3.0 mg/kg.

With respect to this clone: No antigen is known for it.

This receptor was taken from an adult with an advanced solid tumor such as melanoma, head and neck, liver or kidney cancer. The sequencing used CD4+ or CD8+ T cells sorted from blood, collected in a trial of the OX40 agonist ivuxolimab. J is TRBJ2-7 and V is TRBV11-2, with D tentatively TRBD1 (5 bases). This CDR3 is CASSTRAGHNNSYEQYF. The CDR3 DNA is TGTGCCAGCAGCACAAGGGCCGGACATAACAACTCCTACGAGCAGTACTTC.